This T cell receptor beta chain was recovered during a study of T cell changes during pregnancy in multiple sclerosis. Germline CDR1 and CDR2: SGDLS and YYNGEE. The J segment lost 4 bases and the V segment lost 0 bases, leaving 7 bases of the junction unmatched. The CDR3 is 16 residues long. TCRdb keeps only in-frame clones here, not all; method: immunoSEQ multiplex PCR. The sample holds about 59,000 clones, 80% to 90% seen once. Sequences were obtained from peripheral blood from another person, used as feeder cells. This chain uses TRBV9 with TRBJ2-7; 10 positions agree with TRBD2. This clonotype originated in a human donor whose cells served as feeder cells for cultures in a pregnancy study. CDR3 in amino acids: CASSVGLAGVSYEQYF. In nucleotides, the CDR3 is TGTGCCAGCAGCGTAGGGCTAGCGGGAGTGTCTTACGAGCAGTACTTC.